This TCR beta chain was sequenced during a study of OX40 agonist ivuxolimab in advanced cancers. The germline V gene encodes CDR1 SNHLY and CDR2 FYNNEI. Trimming cost V 6 bases and J 2 bases; bases outside gene matches: 7. The CDR3 totals 15 residues. Data came from immunoSEQ multiplex PCR; TCRdb stores just in-frame clones and leaves some out. The sample consists of 55,000 to 70,000 clones, around 83% of them appearing once. Material: CD4+ or CD8+ T cells sorted from blood, obtained in a trial of the OX40 agonist ivuxolimab. The chain couples TRBV2 to TRBJ1-5; 7 bases fit TRBD1. This receptor was identified in an adult with an advanced solid tumor such as melanoma, head and neck, liver or kidney cancer. The CDR3 here is CASSVRGDGNQPQHF. CDR3 DNA: TGTGCCAGCAGCGTCAGGGGGGATGGCAATCAGCCCCAGCATTTT.